A single sample is the source of the 10 T cell receptor beta chains below, sequenced in a study of control samples from healthy donors and cancer patients. Clones were read by immunoSEQ multiplex PCR, and TCRdb kept only the in-frame ones, dropping some. The sample lists more than 85,000 clones, 80% to 90% occurring once. Sequences were obtained from blood. Every receptor here comes from a woman between 45 and 60 years old in good health.

V gene TRBV7-9 combines with J gene TRBJ2-7; perhaps TRBD2 as D (5 bases). Trimming pared 5 bases from V and 7 bases from J, leaving 15 bases between. The CDR3 consists of 13 residues. From germline, CDR1 is SEHNR and CDR2 FQNEAQ (reference sequence). This chain's CDR3 is CASSPKGPGEQYV. CDR3 in DNA: TGTGCCAGCAGCCCCAAAGGGCCGGGAGAGCAGTACGTC.

The V call is TRBV3-1 (or the pseudogene TRBV3-2), the J call TRBJ2-2; D ambiguous. V was cut by 5 bases and J by 10 bases, with 20 bases left in between. CDR1 is LGHDT and CDR2 is YNNKEL in the germline V gene (reference sequence). CDR3 size: 15 residues. CDR3 loop: CASSAVSVYRSELFF. CDR3 nucleotides: TGTGCCAGCAGCGCCGTCTCGGTCTATAGGTCGGAGCTGTTTTTT.

The rearrangement uses TRBV18 and TRBJ2-2; 11 bases are shared with TRBD1. Germline CDR1 and CDR2: KGHSH and LQKENI. V dropped 3 bases and J dropped 5; count of bases not matched to a gene: 8. The CDR3 has 17 residues. The CDR3 region is CASSPPQGQGVTGELFF. CDR3 DNA sequence: TGTGCCAGCTCACCTCCCCAGGGACAGGGGGTGACCGGGGAGCTGTTTTTT.

V usage is TRBV4-1 and J usage is TRBJ1-1; the match to TRBD1 covers 7 bases. The trim removed 0 bases at V and 5 bases at J, leaving 9 bases unmatched. The CDR3 totals 16 residues. Germline CDR1 reads MGHRA; CDR2 reads YSYEKL. The CDR3 DNA is TGCGCCAGCAGCCAAGAATCGGCCAGGGGGAGGACTGAAGCTTTCTTT. It is translated as CASSQESARGRTEAFF.

The chain links TRBV30 to TRBJ2-7, with 8 bases fitting TRBD1. The germline gives CDR1 GTSNPN, CDR2 SVGIG (reference sequence). The CDR3 is 14 amino acids. V shed 3 bases, J shed 5 bases, and the junction held 9 bases outside the gene matches. DNA for the CDR3: TGTGCCTGGAGCCAGGACAGGGCATCCGACGAGCAGTACTTC. Translated, it gives CAWSQDRASDEQYF.

About this clone: Sequence at one end of the junction differs from germline and may be a read error. V usage is TRBV2 and J usage is TRBJ1-2; weak D call: TRBD1 (5 bases). The CDR3 length is 12 residues. Germline V gives CDR1 SNHLY, CDR2 FYNNEI. CDR3 residues: CGSSLQDYGYTF. CDR3 bases: TGTGGCAGCAGCCTACAGGATTATGGCTACACCTTC.

V and J are TRBV5-6 and TRBJ2-7, with D unresolved. This CDR3 is built from 19 residues. V lost 0 bases to trimming and J lost 0 bases, with 22 bases between them. Germline V gives CDR1 SGHDT, CDR2 YYEEEE. For the CDR3, the DNA is TGTGCCAGCAGCTTGGGGGGATCGGTTCTTGGTAGGAGCTCCTACGAGCAGTACGTC. Residues: CASSLGGSVLGRSSYEQYV.

The V call is TRBV29-1, the J call TRBJ2-3; TRBD1 agrees at 9 bases. Germline CDR1 reads SQVTM; CDR2 reads ANQGSEA. This CDR3 comprises 13 residues. The V gene end was trimmed by 4 bases and the J gene end by 2 bases; junction bases not matched to a gene: 1. CDR3 DNA: TGCAGCGTTGGGGACAGGGCCACAGATACGCAGTATTTT. It specifies CSVGDRATDTQYF.

This clone came up once. The genes are TRBV19 and TRBJ1-1; a possible D gene is TRBD1 (5 bases). Between the trimmed V and J ends, which lost 6 bases and 11 bases, there was a span of 16 bases. This CDR3 region has 12 residues. CDR1 and CDR2 from the germline V gene are LNHDA and SQIVND (reference sequence). The CDR3 nucleotides are TGTGCCAGTAGCGAGGGGCTAAGAGGCGCTTTCTTT. This encodes CASSEGLRGAFF.

This sequence joins TRBV11-1 and TRBJ1-2; D perhaps matches TRBD1 (5 bases). CDR3 size: 13 residues. The ends were cut back, 5 bases at V and 8 bases at J, with 15 bases in the middle. CDR1 is SGHAT, CDR2 FQDESV, per germline (reference sequence). This CDR3 is CASSGTGPIGYTF. CDR3 nucleotides: TGTGCCAGCAGCGGTACAGGTCCGATCGGCTACACCTTC.